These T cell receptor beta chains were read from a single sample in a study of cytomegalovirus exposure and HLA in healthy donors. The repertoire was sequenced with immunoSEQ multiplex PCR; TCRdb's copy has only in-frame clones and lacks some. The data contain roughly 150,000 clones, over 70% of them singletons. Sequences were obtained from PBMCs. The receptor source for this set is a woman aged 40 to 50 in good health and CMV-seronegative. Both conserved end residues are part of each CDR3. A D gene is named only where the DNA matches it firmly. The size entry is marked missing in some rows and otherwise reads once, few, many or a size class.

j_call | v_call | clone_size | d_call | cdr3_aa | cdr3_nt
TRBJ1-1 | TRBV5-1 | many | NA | CASSSSENTEAFF | TGCGCCAGCAGCTCCAGTGAGAACACTGAAGCTTTCTTT
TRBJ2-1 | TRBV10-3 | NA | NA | CATFDSSSYNEQFF | TGTGCCACTTTCGACAGCAGCTCCTACAATGAGCAGTTCTTC
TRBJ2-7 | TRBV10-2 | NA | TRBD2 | CASSEAGGGHEQYF | TGCGCCAGCAGTGAGGCCGGGGGGGGGCACGAGCAGTACTTC
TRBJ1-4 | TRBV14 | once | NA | CASSQIAGVNEKLFF | TGTGCCAGCAGCCAAATTGCAGGGGTGAATGAAAAACTGTTTTTT
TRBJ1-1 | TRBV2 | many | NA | CASSPQGSLSEAFF | TGTGCCAGCAGTCCACAGGGAAGTTTATCTGAAGCTTTCTTT
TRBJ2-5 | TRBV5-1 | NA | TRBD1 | CASSSGQEKETQYF | TGCGCCAGCAGCTCGGGACAGGAGAAAGAGACCCAGTACTTC
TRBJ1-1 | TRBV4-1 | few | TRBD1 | CASSLRTGSPAGAFF | TGCGCCAGCAGCCTCAGGACAGGGTCGCCGGCAGGAGCTTTCTTT
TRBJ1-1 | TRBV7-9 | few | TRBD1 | CSSSLGQRQNTEAFF | TGTTCCAGCAGCTTGGGACAGAGACAGAACACTGAAGCTTTCTTT
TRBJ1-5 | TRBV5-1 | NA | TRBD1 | CASSLTGGVSNQPQHF | TGCGCCAGCAGCTTGACAGGGGGCGTTAGCAATCAGCCCCAGCATTTT
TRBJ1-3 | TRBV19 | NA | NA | CASSISLIPGSGNTIYF | TGTGCCAGTAGTATTTCTTTAATCCCGGGGAGTGGAAACACCATATATTTT
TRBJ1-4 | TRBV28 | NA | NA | CASSLIGGEKLFF | TGTGCCAGCAGTTTAATCGGGGGTGAAAAACTGTTTTTT
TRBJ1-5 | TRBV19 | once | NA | CASSLQGPNQPQHF | TGTGCCAGTAGTCTACAGGGCCCGAATCAGCCCCAGCATTTT
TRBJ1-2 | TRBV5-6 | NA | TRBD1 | CASSLGQGAYGYTF | TGTGCCAGCAGCCTGGGACAGGGGGCGTATGGCTACACCTTC
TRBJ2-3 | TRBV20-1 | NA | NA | CSAQGFDTQYF | TGCAGCGCTCAGGGTTTTGATACGCAGTATTTT
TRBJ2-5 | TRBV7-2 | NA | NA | CASSDRPGTQYF | TGTGCCAGCAGCGATCGACCAGGGACCCAGTACTTC
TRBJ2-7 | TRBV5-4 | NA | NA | CASSVWGTPSYEQYF | TGTGCCAGCAGCGTATGGGGGACACCCTCCTACGAGCAGTACTTC
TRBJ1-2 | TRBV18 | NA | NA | CASSPLVGGVYGYTF | TGTGCCAGCTCACCACTGGTTGGTGGAGTCTATGGCTACACCTTC